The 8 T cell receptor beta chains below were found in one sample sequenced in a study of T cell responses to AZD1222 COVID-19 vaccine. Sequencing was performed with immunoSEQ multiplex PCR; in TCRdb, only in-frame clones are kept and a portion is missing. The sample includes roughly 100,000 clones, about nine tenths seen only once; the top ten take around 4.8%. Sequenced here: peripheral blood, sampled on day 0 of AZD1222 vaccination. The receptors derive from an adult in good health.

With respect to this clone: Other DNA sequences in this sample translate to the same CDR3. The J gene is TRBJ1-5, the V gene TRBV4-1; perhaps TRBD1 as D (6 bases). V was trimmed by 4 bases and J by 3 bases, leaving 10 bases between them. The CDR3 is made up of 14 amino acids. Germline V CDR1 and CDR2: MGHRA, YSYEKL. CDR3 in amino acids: CASSPRTDNQPQHF. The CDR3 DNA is TGCGCCAGCAGCCCTAGGACAGACAATCAGCCCCAGCATTTT.

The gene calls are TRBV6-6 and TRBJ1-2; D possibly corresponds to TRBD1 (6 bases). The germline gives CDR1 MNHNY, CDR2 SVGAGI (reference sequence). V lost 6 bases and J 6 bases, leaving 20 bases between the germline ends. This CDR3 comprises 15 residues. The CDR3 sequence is CASRKPGHRTDGYTF. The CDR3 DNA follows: TGTGCCAGCAGAAAGCCGGGACACCGAACGGATGGCTACACCTTC.

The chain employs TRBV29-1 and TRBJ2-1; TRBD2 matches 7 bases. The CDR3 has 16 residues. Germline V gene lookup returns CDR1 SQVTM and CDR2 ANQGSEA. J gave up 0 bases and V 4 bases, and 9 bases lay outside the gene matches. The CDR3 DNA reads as TGCAGCGTTGGGGGTAGCGGGTTGAGCTCCTACAATGAGCAGTTCTTC. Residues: CSVGGSGLSSYNEQFF.

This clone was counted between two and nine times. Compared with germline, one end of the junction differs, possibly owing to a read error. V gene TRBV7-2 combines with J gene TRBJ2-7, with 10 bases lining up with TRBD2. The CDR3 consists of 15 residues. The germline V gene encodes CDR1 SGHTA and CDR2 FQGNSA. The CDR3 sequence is CASSLAGALSYEQYF. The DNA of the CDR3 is TGTGCCAGCAGCCTAGCGGGGGCCTTATCCTACGAGCAGTACTTC.

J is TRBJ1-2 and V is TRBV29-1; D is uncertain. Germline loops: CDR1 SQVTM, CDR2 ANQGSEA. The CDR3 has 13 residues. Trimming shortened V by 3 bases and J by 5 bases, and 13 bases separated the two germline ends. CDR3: CSVEAKDTYGYTF. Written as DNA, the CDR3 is TGCAGCGTTGAGGCCAAAGACACATATGGCTACACCTTC.

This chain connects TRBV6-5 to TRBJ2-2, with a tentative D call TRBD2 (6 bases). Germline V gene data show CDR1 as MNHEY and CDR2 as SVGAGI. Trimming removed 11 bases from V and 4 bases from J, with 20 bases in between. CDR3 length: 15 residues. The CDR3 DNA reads TGTGCCTCCTCTGGCGGGGACTCAGTCACCGGGGAGCTGTTTTTT. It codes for CASSGGDSVTGELFF.

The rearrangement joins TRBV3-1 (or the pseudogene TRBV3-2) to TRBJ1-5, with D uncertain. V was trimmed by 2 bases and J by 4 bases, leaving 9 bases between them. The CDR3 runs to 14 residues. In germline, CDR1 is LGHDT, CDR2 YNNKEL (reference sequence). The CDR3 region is CASSQSPGNQPQHF. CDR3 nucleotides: TGTGCCAGCAGCCAAAGTCCAGGAAATCAGCCCCAGCATTTT.

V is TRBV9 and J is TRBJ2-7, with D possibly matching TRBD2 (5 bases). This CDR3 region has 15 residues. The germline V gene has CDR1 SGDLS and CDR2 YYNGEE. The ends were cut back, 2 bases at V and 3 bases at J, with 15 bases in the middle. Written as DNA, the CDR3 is TGTGCCAGCAGCGTCGCTCCGGGGTCCAACTACGAGCAGTACTTC. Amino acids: CASSVAPGSNYEQYF.